A single sample is the source of the 26 T cell receptor beta chains below, sequenced in a study of tumor and adjacent non-tumor tissue in lung cancer. The library came from three nested PCR rounds adapted from ARM-PCR protocols. Each CDR3 protein gets one entry after TCRdb re-called the multiplex PCR reads with MiXCR. The table has some 47,000 distinct CDR3 sequences, 60% to 70% seen once. This sample's RNA came from whole unsorted tissue. More than 3 cm separated this lung sample from the edge of the tumor. The sample consisted of distant non-tumor lung tissue. The receptors come from a woman between 35 and 50 years old with non-small cell lung cancer.

Notes on this clonotype: An end of the junction differs from the germline gene, which may be a read error. The chain links TRBV6-1 to TRBJ2-2; 8 bases are shared with TRBD2. The CDR3 covers 19 residues. Germline values: CDR1 MNHNS, CDR2 SASEGT. The CDR3 loop reads CASSGFSERECRWTEELFF. The DNA of the CDR3 is TGTGCCAGCAGCGGTTTCAGTGAGCGGGAGTGCCGGTGGACCGAGGAGCTGTTTTTT.

A note on this clonotype: This sequence may be a read error, since a much larger clone differs from it by one base. The chain couples TRBV12-3 or TRBV12-4 to TRBJ1-2, with D possibly being TRBD1 (6 bases). V lost 9 bases to trimming and J lost 9 bases, with 20 bases between them. This CDR3 has 13 amino acids. DNA of the CDR3: TGTGCCAGGTCGGGGGGCTGCTCACATAGCTACACCTTC. Amino acid sequence: CARSGGCSHSYTF.

As regards this clonotype: The junction differs from germline at one of its ends, possibly a read error. The chain links TRBV11-2 to TRBJ2-3; no reliable D call. Looked up from germline, CDR1 is SGHAT and CDR2 is FQNNGV. The CDR3 is made up of 11 amino acids. CDR3 loop: CASSLSDKQCF. The CDR3 bases are TGTGCCAGCAGCTTATCTGACAAGCAGTGTTTT. The entire variable domain, with the rest obtained from reference TRBV11-2 and TRBJ2-3, is as follows: EAGVAQSPRYKIIEKRQSVAFWCNPISGHATLYWYQQILGQGPKLLIQFQNNGVVDDSQLPKDRFSAERLKGVDSTLKIQPAKLEDSAVYLCASSLSDKQCFGPGTRLTVL.

The rearrangement joins TRBV29-1 to TRBJ1-2, with TRBD1 matching 7 bases. CDR3 length equals 13 residues. Germline CDR1 SQVTM, CDR2 ANQGSEA. The CDR3 DNA reads as TGCGGCGCGATGACAGGGAGGTCGAACGGCTACACCTTC. The encoded protein is CGAMTGRSNGYTF.

This clonotype was seen only once. The rearrangement links TRBV11-2 to TRBJ2-3; TRBD1 matches at 10 bases. The CDR3 loop spans 14 amino acids. Trimming at V came to 8 bases and at J to 6 bases, leaving 8 bases not matched to a gene. Per germline, CDR1 SGHAT and CDR2 FQNNGV. CDR3 residues: CASERQGAWDTQYF. CDR3 coding DNA: TGTGCCAGCGAACGACAGGGGGCCTGGGATACGCAGTATTTT.

The chain has TRBV24-1 and TRBJ2-1, with 9 bases identical to TRBD2. V dropped 2 bases and J dropped 1; count of bases not matched to a gene: 5. The V gene's germline CDR1 is KGHDR and CDR2 SFDVKD. The CDR3 sequence is 17 residues long. Here the CDR3 DNA reads TGTGCCACCAGTGATTCCCCGACTAGCGGTTCCTACAATGAGCAGTTCTTC. Translated, it gives CATSDSPTSGSYNEQFF.

This clonotype turned up a few times. Given a much more abundant clone one base away, this may be a read error. This CDR3 reads CVSSPGQTILAYEQYF. The CDR3 DNA reads as TGCGTCAGCAGCCCCGGACAGACCATACTAGCATACGAGCAGTACTTC. This chain joins TRBV5-1 and TRBJ2-7; possibly TRBD1 or TRBD2 for D (6 bases each). From germline, CDR1 is SGHRS and CDR2 YFSETQ. This CDR3 spans 16 amino acids.

This clonotype turned up a few times. The gene calls are TRBV11-2 and TRBJ1-2; the D is unclear. This CDR3 is 14 amino acids long. The V and J ends lost 9 bases and 8 bases respectively, with 22 bases between them. The V gene's germline CDR1 is SGHAT and CDR2 FQNNGV. The CDR3 DNA reads TGTGCCAGTAGCGCCGAGGCAGGAGCCCGCGGCTACACCTTC. It specifies CASSAEAGARGYTF.

Turning to this clonotype: The junction does not match germline at one end; this may be a read error. The rearrangement joins TRBV28 to TRBJ2-3; possible D gene TRBD2, 5 bases. The V gene's germline CDR1 is MDHEN and CDR2 SYDVKM. The length of the CDR3 is 17 residues. In nucleotides, the CDR3 is TGTGCCAGCAGCTTCAAAGAAGCGGATCTTGACACAGATACGCACTATTTT. This gives the protein CASSFKEADLDTDTHYF.

About this clonotype: Here the CDR3 omits its conserved ending phenylalanine or tryptophan, so a read error is the likely source. The chain is built from TRBV6-1 and TRBJ1-2; D is perhaps TRBD1 (6 bases). The CDR3 consists of 14 residues. V was shortened by 5 bases and J by 4 bases, with 14 bases between the two germline ends. Germline V gene data show CDR1 as MNHNS and CDR2 as SASEGT. CDR3 loop: CASSLTGGGYGYTL. The CDR3 DNA is TGTGCCAGCAGTCTTACAGGAGGGGGCTATGGCTACACCTTA.

Points on this clonotype: The junction differs from germline at one of its ends, possibly a read error. V usage is TRBV11-2 and J usage is TRBJ2-7; 7 nucleotides agree with TRBD2. The CDR3 consists of 13 residues. Per germline, CDR1 SGHAT and CDR2 FQNNGV. CDR3 sequence: CTSRSWGGYEQYF. Here the CDR3 DNA reads TGTACCAGCCGATCCTGGGGGGGATACGAGCAGTACTTC.

This chain uses TRBV6-5 with TRBJ2-7; D perhaps matches TRBD1 (6 bases). Per germline, CDR1 MNHEY and CDR2 SVGAGI. The CDR3 sequence is 16 residues long. V was pared by 6 bases and J by 1 base, with 19 bases between. CDR3 loop: CASSPDSRGRSYEQYF. CDR3 in DNA: TGTGCCAGCAGCCCGGACAGCAGAGGACGATCCTACGAGCAGTACTTC.

For this clonotype: At one end the junction does not follow the germline gene, possibly because of a read error. CDR3 sequence (DNA): TGTGCCAGCAATGAGAAGGGGGGACAGGGGGCGAATCAGCTCCAGCATTTT. Amino acids: CASNEKGGQGANQLQHF. The rearrangement joins TRBV10-2 to TRBJ1-5; 12 positions agree with TRBD1. The CDR3 has 17 amino acids. Germline values: CDR1 WSHSY, CDR2 SAAADI.

Notes on this clonotype: A read error may produce the germline difference seen at one junction end. This rearrangement joins TRBV11-2 to TRBJ1-1; tentatively, D is TRBD1 (5 bases). CDR3 length: 15 amino acids. Germline values: CDR1 SGHAT, CDR2 FQNNGV. The CDR3 sequence is CASRLFRQLQAEALF. CDR3 bases: TGTGCCAGCAGATTATTCCGACAGCTTCAGGCTGAAGCTTTGTTT.

This chain joins TRBV20-1 and TRBJ2-1; the D is unclear. Per the germline V gene, CDR1 is DFQATT and CDR2 is SNEGSKA (reference sequence). The germline V and J ends were trimmed by 3 bases and 5 bases, with 11 bases remaining between them. The CDR3 is 13 amino acids. CDR3 protein: CSASMAYHNEQFF. The CDR3 DNA reads as TGCAGTGCTAGCATGGCGTACCACAATGAGCAGTTCTTC.

This clonotype was detected only a few times. V and J are TRBV10-3 and TRBJ2-7, with D possibly TRBD2 on 5 matching bases. Trimming removed 4 bases from V and 2 bases from J, with 12 bases in between. The V gene's germline CDR1 is ENHRY and CDR2 SYGVKD. The CDR3 is 14 residues long. Here the CDR3 DNA reads TGTGCCATCAGTGTGGACTCCTCCACCTACGAGCAGTACTTC. Protein sequence: CAISVDSSTYEQYF.

As to this clonotype: At one of its ends the junction is not consistent with the germline gene, which may arise from a read error. The chain uses TRBV4-1 and TRBJ2-3; the D gene is possibly TRBD2 (5 bases). The CDR3 covers 13 residues. In germline, CDR1 is MGHRA, CDR2 YSYEKL. The CDR3 nucleotides are TGCCCCAGCAACCAAGAGGAGGTGCATACGCAGTATTTT. It specifies CPSNQEEVHTQYF.

Remarks on this clonotype: A read error may be the cause here, since a much bigger clone is one base away. The chain recombines TRBV20-1 with TRBJ2-5, with TRBD1 identical over 7 bases. V lost 5 bases and J lost 4; bases outside the gene matches: 7. Germline V gene lookup returns CDR1 DFQATT and CDR2 SNEGSKA (reference sequence). The CDR3 runs to 13 residues. CDR3 sequence: CSAGGQLLETQYF. The CDR3 DNA follows: TGCAGTGCTGGGGGACAGCTACTAGAGACCCAGTACTTC.

Concerning this clonotype itself: One junction end does not reproduce the germline sequence, and a read error may be involved. The chain employs TRBV14 and TRBJ1-1; D ambiguous. CDR3 length: 14 amino acids. Per germline, CDR1 SGHDN and CDR2 FVKESK. The CDR3 reads CTSSQLLEGTEAFF. CDR3 sequence (DNA): TGTACCAGCAGCCAACTCTTAGAGGGCACTGAAGCTTTCTTT.

The rearrangement links TRBV5-1 to TRBJ2-1, with 7 bases matching TRBD2. CDR3 size: 16 residues. The germline V gene encodes CDR1 SGHRS and CDR2 YFSETQ. Written as DNA, the CDR3 is TGCGTTAGCAGCTCATCTGGCGGGAGAGCTTACAATGAGCAGTTCTTC. Amino acids: CVSSSSGGRAYNEQFF. Combining the CDR3 with reference TRBV5-1 and TRBJ2-1 gives the whole variable domain KAGVTQTPRYLIKTRGQQVTLSCSPISGHRSVSWYQQTPGQGLQFLFEYFSETQRNKGNFPGRFSGRQFSNSRSEMNVSTLELGDSALYLCVSSSSGGRAYNEQFFGPGTRLTVL.

This clonotype was counted many times. This chain connects TRBV5-1 to TRBJ2-1; 8 bases fit TRBD2. Germline-derived CDR1 and CDR2 are SGHRS and YFSETQ. This CDR3 region has 13 residues. Trimming cost V 4 bases and J 8 bases; bases outside gene matches: 5. The DNA for the CDR3 is TGCGCCAGCAGCAGCGGGAGTAGGGATGAGCAGTTCTTC. Translation gives CASSSGSRDEQFF. Together with reference TRBV5-1 and TRBJ2-1, the CDR3 gives the full variable domain: KAGVTQTPRYLIKTRGQQVTLSCSPISGHRSVSWYQQTPGQGLQFLFEYFSETQRNKGNFPGRFSGRQFSNSRSEMNVSTLELGDSALYLCASSSGSRDEQFFGPGTRLTVL.

This clonotype came up many times. The chain has TRBV7-9 and TRBJ1-1, with D unclear. CDR1 SEHNR and CDR2 FQNEAQ come from the germline V gene (reference sequence). This CDR3 has 13 amino acids. V was clipped by 5 bases and J by 0 bases, with 7 bases between them. CDR3 DNA sequence: TGTGCCAGCAGCGTACAGATGAACACTGAAGCTTTCTTT. Protein product: CASSVQMNTEAFF.

In its sample, this clonotype ranks as medium-sized. The chain is built from TRBV11-2 and TRBJ1-1; D may be TRBD1 (6 bases). The ends were cut back, 3 bases at V and 4 bases at J, with 18 bases in the middle. The V gene's germline CDR1 is SGHAT and CDR2 FQNNGV. There are 16 residues in the CDR3. The CDR3 loop is CASSFLFGGRGTEAFF. The DNA for the CDR3 is TGTGCCAGCAGCTTTTTATTCGGGGGGCGGGGCACTGAAGCTTTCTTT.

This clonotype was detected many times. The chain carries TRBV6-1 and TRBJ2-7; D not certain. The germline V gene has CDR1 MNHNS and CDR2 SASEGT. The CDR3 runs to 15 residues. With 1 base removed from V and 2 bases from J, the gap between germline ends came to 12 bases. The CDR3 sequence: CASSEEVGLPYEQYF. In DNA, the CDR3 is TGTGCCAGCAGTGAAGAAGTAGGGTTACCCTACGAGCAGTACTTC.

In regard to this clonotype: Given the absence of the conserved phenylalanine or tryptophan at the CDR3 end, a read error is likely. The J gene is TRBJ1-4, the V gene TRBV10-3, with a possible D match to TRBD1 (5 bases). With 3 bases removed from V and 7 bases from J, the gap between germline ends came to 12 bases. CDR3 size: 14 residues. Germline CDR1 reads ENHRY; CDR2 reads SYGVKD. Written as DNA, the CDR3 is TGTGCCATCAGTGACGAGGGAAGGGGTGAAAAACTGTTTTAT. Translating gives CAISDEGRGEKLFY.

About this clonotype: Just one base apart from a much larger clone, this may be a read error. The DNA for the CDR3 is TGTGCCAGCAACTCACAGGGGGTAGATACGCAGTATTTT. Protein sequence: CASNSQGVDTQYF. V usage is TRBV13 and J usage is TRBJ2-3, with 8 bases aligning to TRBD1. Germline CDR1 and CDR2: PRHDT and FYEKMQ (reference sequence). This CDR3 is built from 13 residues. J gave up 5 bases and V 7 bases, and 5 bases lay outside the gene matches.